These 26 T cell receptor beta chains came from one sample sequenced in a study of human T cells and chemical hapten exposure. MiXCR, applied by TCRdb to the RACE reads, yields one record per CDR3 protein. The repertoire consists of 85,000 to 120,000 distinct CDR3 sequences, with approximately 12% occurring once and the leading ten covering around 1.6%. Regarding time point: pre-sensitization, week 0. Noted treatment: therapeutic diphenylcyclopropenone sensitization with weekly scalp DPC. The source material was whole blood, sampled in connection with sensitization to the hapten diphenylcyclopropenone (DPC). Source of these receptors: a woman in her 50s with alopecia areata. Some clones in this sample may be carry-over from other donors' samples.

This clonotype was found a few times. The CDR3 sequence is CASSLIEETQYF. The CDR3 nucleotides read TGTGCCAGCAGCTTGATCGAGGAGACCCAGTACTTC. The chain couples TRBV7-6 to TRBJ2-5, with D unresolved. The V end lost 3 bases, the J end lost 5 bases, and 7 bases lay between the germline ends. This CDR3 region has 12 residues. Germline CDR1 and CDR2: SGHVS and FNYEAQ. Looking up the rest from reference TRBV7-6 and TRBJ2-5 gives the full variable domain: GAGVSQSPRYKVTKRGQDVALRCDPISGHVSLYWYRQALGQGPEFLTYFNYEAQQDKSGLPNDRFSAERPEGSISTLTIQRTEQRDSAMYRCASSLIEETQYFGPGTRLLVL.

The sample holds many counts of this clonotype. This chain connects TRBV2 to TRBJ2-2; no clear D gene. The CDR3 runs to 15 residues. V gave up 7 bases and J gave up 0 bases, with 12 bases separating them. The germline CDR1 and CDR2 sequences are SNHLY and FYNNEI. The CDR3 sequence: CASTFGLANTGELFF. CDR3 nucleotides: TGTGCCAGCACCTTTGGGCTCGCGAACACCGGGGAGCTGTTTTTT.

This clonotype occurred many times. This sequence joins TRBV28 and TRBJ2-1, with 13 positions matching TRBD2. This CDR3 has 15 residues. The germline V gene encodes CDR1 MDHEN and CDR2 SYDVKM. J was trimmed by 10 bases and V by 8 bases; bases with no gene match: 11. CDR3 nucleotides: TGTGCCAGCCGGGGACAGGGGACTAGCGGGGACGAGCAGTTCTTC. The encoded protein is CASRGQGTSGDEQFF.

This clonotype has only a few counts. This rearrangement joins TRBV13 to TRBJ1-5; D may be TRBD1 (6 bases). The length of the CDR3 is 15 residues. V was cut by 0 bases and J by 2 bases, with 8 bases left in between. Germline loops: CDR1 PRHDT, CDR2 FYEKMQ (reference sequence). DNA of the CDR3: TGTGCCAGCAGCTTAGGGGCAGGGGGCAATCAGCCCCAGCATTTT. Amino acids: CASSLGAGGNQPQHF.

J is TRBJ1-5 and V is TRBV6-1; no clear D. Germline V gene lookup returns CDR1 MNHNS and CDR2 SASEGT. The CDR3 totals 11 residues. V shed 5 bases and J shed 6 bases, with 5 bases lying between them. The CDR3 sequence: CASSFGQPQHF. DNA of the CDR3: TGTGCCAGCAGTTTCGGTCAGCCCCAGCATTTT.

This clonotype was observed many times. The chain links TRBV5-1 to TRBJ2-5; TRBD1 might be the D (6 bases). CDR1 and CDR2 (germline): SGHRS, YFSETQ. V lost 5 bases and J 2 bases, leaving 10 bases between the germline ends. CDR3 size: 13 residues. CDR3 sequence: CASRPTGQETQYF. DNA for the CDR3: TGCGCCAGCAGACCGACAGGTCAAGAGACCCAGTACTTC. Filled out from reference TRBV5-1 and TRBJ2-5, the complete variable domain reads KAGVTQTPRYLIKTRGQQVTLSCSPISGHRSVSWYQQTPGQGLQFLFEYFSETQRNKGNFPGRFSGRQFSNSRSEMNVSTLELGDSALYLCASRPTGQETQYFGPGTRLLVL.

This clonotype was counted many times. The chain uses TRBV5-1 and TRBJ2-6; a possible D gene is TRBD2 (6 bases). The CDR3 length is 16 residues. V lost 4 bases, J lost 0 bases, and 11 bases lay in between. Per the germline V gene, CDR1 is SGHRS and CDR2 is YFSETQ. The CDR3 reads CASSPLGSSGANVLTF. The CDR3 nucleotides are TGCGCCAGCAGCCCCCTCGGGAGCTCTGGGGCCAACGTCCTGACTTTC.

This clonotype was seen only a few times. The rearrangement joins TRBV18 to TRBJ2-6; TRBD1 matches at 7 bases. Trimming at V came to 3 bases and at J to 0 bases, leaving 14 bases not matched to a gene. The germline CDR1 and CDR2 sequences are KGHSH and LQKENI. The CDR3 has 20 amino acids. CDR3 sequence: CASSPSRGTEETSGANVLTF. CDR3 sequence (DNA): TGTGCCAGCTCACCCAGCCGAGGGACAGAGGAAACCTCTGGGGCCAACGTCCTGACTTTC.

J is TRBJ2-7 and V is TRBV14; D is unresolved. Germline assignment: CDR1 SGHDN and CDR2 FVKESK. V was clipped by 0 bases and J by 7 bases, with 10 bases between them. The CDR3 has 13 residues. CDR3 DNA: TGTGCCAGCAGCCAAGACGTGGAGTCTGAGCAGTACTTC. It encodes CASSQDVESEQYF.

This clonotype was counted at least ten times. This rearrangement joins TRBV29-1 to TRBJ1-4, with D uncertain. The CDR3 runs 12 residues. Trimming shortened V by 4 bases and J by 8 bases, and 11 bases separated the two germline ends. Germline V gene data show CDR1 as SQVTM and CDR2 as ANQGSEA. CDR3 in DNA: TGCAGCGTTGGTCAAGGTCGGGAAAAACTGTTTTTT. The encoded protein is CSVGQGREKLFF.

V usage is TRBV7-2 and J usage is TRBJ2-5; 7 positions match TRBD2. Germline CDR1 reads SGHTA; CDR2 reads FQGNSA. The CDR3 spans 15 residues. V lost 1 base to trimming and J lost 1 base; unmatched junction nucleotides: 3. CDR3 sequence (DNA): TGTGCCAGCAGCTTAGTGAGCGGGGCCCAAGAGACCCAGTACTTC. Amino acids: CASSLVSGAQETQYF.

This chain uses TRBV20-1 with TRBJ2-1; D unresolved. This CDR3 spans 13 amino acids. Germline lookup yields CDR1 DFQATT and CDR2 SNEGSKA (reference sequence). Trimming took 7 bases from V and 4 from J, leaving 14 bases between them. The CDR3 sequence is CSVLTHLYNEQFF. The CDR3 nucleotides are TGCAGTGTGTTGACCCACCTTTACAATGAGCAGTTCTTC.

The chain uses TRBV28 and TRBJ2-1; 10 nucleotides agree with TRBD2. CDR1 is MDHEN and CDR2 is SYDVKM in the germline V gene. This CDR3 region has 16 residues. Unmatched junction bases numbered 6, after V lost 4 bases and J lost 3 bases. CDR3 coding DNA: TGTGCCAGCAGTTCAACTAGCGGGATCAGCTACAATGAGCAGTTCTTC. This codes for CASSSTSGISYNEQFF. Based on the CDR3 plus reference TRBV28 and TRBJ2-1, the full variable domain is DVKVTQSSRYLVKRTGEKVFLECVQDMDHENMFWYRQDPGLGLRLIYFSYDVKMKEKGDIPEGYSVSREKKERFSLILESASTNQTSMYLCASSSTSGISYNEQFFGPGTRLTVL.

This clonotype was recorded many times. This chain links TRBV7-9 with TRBJ1-1; perhaps TRBD1 as D (6 bases). This CDR3 is built from 11 residues. Trimming shortened V by 5 bases and J by 8 bases, and 9 bases separated the two germline ends. Germline values: CDR1 SEHNR, CDR2 FQNEAQ (reference sequence). The CDR3 nucleotides are TGTGCCAGCAGCCCCGGGACAGAAGCTTTCTTT. Its protein is CASSPGTEAFF.

The chain uses TRBV10-3 and TRBJ1-2; perhaps TRBD1 as D (5 bases). This CDR3 has 16 amino acids. Germline loops: CDR1 ENHRY, CDR2 SYGVKD. Deletions cut 0 bases from V and 12 bases from J, with 23 bases between. The CDR3, as DNA: TGTGCCATCAGTGAGTCGATCTCGACAGCCCTTCATAGGGACACCTTC. It is translated as CAISESISTALHRDTF.

The genes are TRBV6-5 and TRBJ1-4, with TRBD1 matching over 11 bases. The J segment lost 8 bases and the V segment lost 6 bases, leaving 8 bases of the junction unmatched. This CDR3 is 15 amino acids long. Looked up from germline, CDR1 is MNHEY and CDR2 is SVGAGI. The CDR3 bases are TGTGCCAGCAGCCCCGGACAGGGGGCAGGGGAAAAACTGTTTTTT. It encodes CASSPGQGAGEKLFF.

This clonotype has ten or more counts. This chain connects TRBV7-9 to TRBJ2-4; 7 positions match TRBD1. V gave up 7 bases and J gave up 3 bases; unmatched junction bases: 9. Germline V gene data show CDR1 as SEHNR and CDR2 as FQNEAQ (reference sequence). CDR3 size: 15 residues. CDR3 residues: CASIDDRVVKNIQYF. In DNA, the CDR3 is TGTGCCAGCATCGACGACAGGGTAGTCAAAAACATTCAGTACTTC.

V gene TRBV7-8 combines with J gene TRBJ2-2; either TRBD1 or TRBD2 may fit D (5 bases each). The CDR3 length is 15 residues. The V gene's germline CDR1 is SGHVS and CDR2 FQNEAQ. V shed 4 bases and J shed 1 base, with 10 bases lying between them. Written as DNA, the CDR3 is TGTGCCAGCAGCTGGGACGTAAGGAACACCGGGGAGCTGTTTTTT. This codes for CASSWDVRNTGELFF.

A few counts support this clonotype. The chain links TRBV12-3 or TRBV12-4 to TRBJ2-5, with D tentatively TRBD1 or TRBD2 (5 bases each). V shed 6 bases and J shed 2 bases, with 13 bases lying between them. This CDR3 has 14 residues. For the CDR3, the DNA is TGTGCCAGCAGCTTACTAGGGGCACAAGAGACCCAGTACTTC. Residues: CASSLLGAQETQYF.

This chain connects TRBV6-5 to TRBJ2-2; 10 nucleotides line up with TRBD2. The CDR3 totals 15 residues. CDR1 MNHEY and CDR2 SVGAGI come from the germline V gene. Unmatched junction bases numbered 5, after V lost 6 bases and J lost 4 bases. CDR3 DNA: TGTGCCAGCAGGCCCCGACTAGCGGGCACCGGGGAGCTGTTTTTT. This encodes CASRPRLAGTGELFF.

This clonotype was counted ten times or more. The chain uses TRBV29-1 and TRBJ2-6; maybe TRBD2 (5 bases). CDR3 length: 14 amino acids. CDR1 is SQVTM and CDR2 is ANQGSEA in the germline V gene. Trimming cost V 3 bases and J 1 base, with 7 bases left between them. CDR3 protein: CSVDTGSGANVLTF. The CDR3 DNA is TGCAGCGTTGATACGGGGTCTGGGGCCAACGTCCTGACTTTC.

This clonotype was seen more than once but under ten times. V usage is TRBV6-5 and J usage is TRBJ1-1; tentatively, D is TRBD1 (5 bases). Germline assignment: CDR1 MNHEY and CDR2 SVGAGI. This CDR3 has 14 amino acids. V lost 5 bases to trimming and J lost 0 bases, with 10 bases between them. CDR3 loop: CASSPGRLNTEAFF. In DNA, the CDR3 is TGTGCCAGCAGTCCGGGACGGTTGAACACTGAAGCTTTCTTT.

This clonotype was recorded many times. The V and J genes are TRBV2 and TRBJ2-4; 12 bases align to TRBD2. V lost 6 bases to trimming and J lost 8 bases; unmatched junction nucleotides: 5. This CDR3 has 14 residues. CDR1 SNHLY and CDR2 FYNNEI come from the germline V gene. The CDR3 DNA reads as TGTGCCAGCAGAACTAGCGGGGGGCCTGACATTCAGTACTTC. It codes for CASRTSGGPDIQYF. Full variable domain (rest looked up from reference TRBV2 and TRBJ2-4): EPEVTQTPSHQVTQMGQEVILRCVPISNHLYFYWYRQILGQKVEFLVSFYNNEISEKSEIFDDQFSVERPDGSNFTLKIRSTKLEDSAMYFCASRTSGGPDIQYFGAGTRLSVL.

The rearrangement uses TRBV28 and TRBJ2-2; 8 nucleotides line up with TRBD2. Germline V lookup: CDR1 MDHEN, CDR2 SYDVKM. The CDR3 spans 17 residues. V was clipped by 3 bases and J by 3 bases; unmatched bases: 9. CDR3 loop: CASSFWRSSGYTGELFF. The CDR3 nucleotides are TGTGCCAGCAGTTTTTGGCGCTCTAGCGGGTACACCGGGGAGCTGTTTTTT.

V usage is TRBV28 and J usage is TRBJ2-7; D unclear. Trimming removed 2 bases at V and 4 bases at J, with 9 bases between. The CDR3 contains 13 residues. CDR1 is MDHEN and CDR2 is SYDVKM in the germline V gene. DNA of the CDR3: TGTGCCAGCAGTTTAGGTAGAGAGTACGAGCAGTACTTC. This translates into CASSLGREYEQYF. The full variable domain, in which reference TRBV28 and TRBJ2-7 provide the parts outside the CDR3, is DVKVTQSSRYLVKRTGEKVFLECVQDMDHENMFWYRQDPGLGLRLIYFSYDVKMKEKGDIPEGYSVSREKKERFSLILESASTNQTSMYLCASSLGREYEQYFGPGTRLTVT.

This chain connects TRBV10-2 to TRBJ1-5; D unresolved. The length of the CDR3 is 14 residues. The ends were cut back, 0 bases at V and 1 base at J, with 4 bases in the middle. CDR1 is WSHSY and CDR2 is SAAADI in the germline V gene. Written as DNA, the CDR3 is TGCGCCAGCAGTGAGTCCGTGAGCAATCAGCCCCAGCATTTT. Residues: CASSESVSNQPQHF.